There are many counts of the clone carrying this T cell receptor beta chain. Its antigen is unidentified. CDR1 ENHRY and CDR2 SYGVKD come from the germline V gene. Trimming removed 0 bases from V and 3 bases from J, with 9 bases in between. This CDR3 is 14 amino acids long. This record belongs to a study of CD8 T cells in ankylosing spondylitis. Findings and caveats of the study: Those disease-linked clones were CD8+; they were also relatively rare in peripheral blood. There was a TCR beta motif, made of 7 to 9 highly homologous variants, that appeared characteristic of ankylosing spondylitis blood. In ankylosing spondylitis patients, matched synovial fluid reportedly showed significant enrichment of disease-linked clones.

Construction of TCR beta libraries was performed using quantitative 5'-RACE with molecular barcodes. TCRdb re-called the 5' RACE reads with MiXCR, one entry per CDR3 protein. The data contain about 510,000 distinct CDR3 sequences, roughly 5% of them singletons. Sequencing was done on a sample of blood, either unsorted or a sorted T cell fraction (not recorded which). The clonotype originates from a male donor with ankylosing spondylitis. The rearrangement joins TRBV10-3 to TRBJ2-7; D ambiguous. This CDR3 reads CAISESTRYYEQYF. The CDR3 DNA reads as TGTGCCATCAGTGAGTCGACCAGATACTACGAGCAGTACTTC.